The 19 T cell receptor beta chains below were found in one sample sequenced in a study of control samples from healthy donors and cancer patients. Profiling relied on immunoSEQ multiplex PCR, and the TCRdb table lists in-frame clones only, not all of them. The sample includes 80,000 to 100,000 clones, just over 85% of them seen just once. The sequencing input was blood. These receptors were obtained from a man aged 25-45 years in good health.

The V gene is TRBV7-9, the J gene TRBJ2-3; D remains unclear. CDR1 and CDR2 (germline): SEHNR, FQNEAQ (reference sequence). Trimming took 2 bases from V and 4 from J, leaving 13 bases between them. The length of the CDR3 is 15 residues. As DNA, the CDR3 is TGTGCCAGCAGCTTACGACTGTCGGTCCCAGATACGCAGTATTTT. It encodes CASSLRLSVPDTQYF.

The genes are TRBV7-9 and TRBJ1-1; no clear D gene. Germline values: CDR1 SEHNR, CDR2 FQNEAQ (reference sequence). Trimming cost V 4 bases and J 0 bases, with 15 bases left between them. The CDR3 spans 16 residues. The CDR3 is CASSSKLGILNTEAFF. The CDR3 nucleotides are TGTGCCAGCAGCTCGAAATTAGGGATTTTGAACACTGAAGCTTTCTTT.

This chain links TRBV30 with TRBJ2-5; D is uncertain. CDR1 is GTSNPN, CDR2 SVGIG, per germline (reference sequence). There are 14 residues in the CDR3. Trimming took 2 bases from V and 1 from J, leaving 11 bases between them. CDR3 coding DNA: TGTGCCTGGAGTAATGTCCAAGGCCAAGAGACCCAGTACTTC. The encoded protein is CAWSNVQGQETQYF.

J is TRBJ2-7 and V is TRBV5-1, with 8 bases matching TRBD1. The CDR3 is 14 residues long. The junction had 4 bases not matched to a gene; V was cut back by 4 bases and J by 1 base. Germline loops: CDR1 SGHRS, CDR2 YFSETQ. CDR3 amino acids: CASSDGQGSYEQYF. CDR3 nucleotide sequence: TGCGCCAGCAGCGATGGACAGGGTTCCTACGAGCAGTACTTC.

The gene calls are TRBV18 and TRBJ1-4, with D unresolved. The CDR3 is 13 residues long. The V end was cut by 1 base, the J end by 6 bases, with 6 bases between. Per the germline V gene, CDR1 is KGHSH and CDR2 is LQKENI. The CDR3 reads CASSPLGDEKLFF. CDR3 nucleotide sequence: TGTGCCAGCTCACCACTGGGCGATGAAAAACTGTTTTTT.

This chain uses TRBV7-9 with TRBJ2-2; 10 positions agree with TRBD1. Trimming cost V 6 bases and J 4 bases; bases outside gene matches: 8. Looked up from germline, CDR1 is SEHNR and CDR2 is FQNEAQ (reference sequence). The CDR3 sequence is 16 residues long. The CDR3 spells CASRARGQGFTGELFF. In nucleotides, the CDR3 is TGTGCCAGCAGGGCCAGGGGACAGGGGTTCACCGGGGAGCTGTTTTTT. The full variable domain, completed using reference TRBV7-9 and TRBJ2-2, is DTGVSQNPRHKITKRGQNVTFRCDPISEHNRLYWYRQTLGQGPEFLTYFQNEAQLEKSRLLSDRFSAERPKGSFSTLEIQRTEQGDSAMYLCASRARGQGFTGELFFGEGSRLTVL.

This chain links TRBV9 with TRBJ2-2; D call uncertain. This CDR3 is 14 amino acids long. Germline lookup yields CDR1 SGDLS and CDR2 YYNGEE. Trimming stripped 3 bases from V and 7 bases from J, with 13 bases between. The CDR3 DNA is TGTGCCAGCAGCGCCACAAGTTCACTCGGGGAGCTGTTTTTT. Translation: CASSATSSLGELFF.

This clone has only one observation. This chain uses TRBV19 with TRBJ2-7; D gene unclear. Germline assignment: CDR1 LNHDA and CDR2 SQIVND (reference sequence). V lost 6 bases to trimming and J lost 3 bases, with 12 bases between them. This CDR3 comprises 13 residues. CDR3 loop: CASSPSYNYEQYF. Here the CDR3 DNA reads TGTGCCAGTAGCCCATCATACAACTACGAGCAGTACTTC.

The chain combines TRBV7-9 with TRBJ2-5, with a possible D match to TRBD2 (5 bases). The CDR3 is 13 amino acids. The germline CDR1 and CDR2 sequences are SEHNR and FQNEAQ (reference sequence). The V gene lost 5 bases and the J gene lost 4 bases, with 11 bases spanning the gap. CDR3 sequence (DNA): TGTGCCAGCAGCGATCGAAGCGGAGAGACCCAGTACTTC. Translation: CASSDRSGETQYF. The full variable domain, rest sourced from reference TRBV7-9 and TRBJ2-5, is DTGVSQNPRHKITKRGQNVTFRCDPISEHNRLYWYRQTLGQGPEFLTYFQNEAQLEKSRLLSDRFSAERPKGSFSTLEIQRTEQGDSAMYLCASSDRSGETQYFGPGTRLLVL.

The chain couples TRBV9 to TRBJ2-4; D is undetermined. The CDR3 length is 17 residues. Trimming removed 0 bases from V and 0 bases from J, with 13 bases in between. Germline loops: CDR1 SGDLS, CDR2 YYNGEE. This CDR3 reads CASSVEAGVEAKNIQYF. CDR3 coding DNA: TGTGCCAGCAGCGTAGAGGCAGGAGTCGAAGCCAAAAACATTCAGTACTTC. Together with reference TRBV9 and TRBJ2-4, the CDR3 gives the full variable domain: DSGVTQTPKHLITATGQRVTLRCSPRSGDLSVYWYQQSLDQGLQFLIQYYNGEERAKGNILERFSAQQFPDLHSELNLSSLELGDSALYFCASSVEAGVEAKNIQYFGAGTRLSVL.

As for this clone: Here the CDR3 omits its conserved ending phenylalanine or tryptophan, so a read error is the likely source. The DNA is omitted, as the CDR3 cannot be located on it reliably, and the CDR3 follows TCRdb's listing. J is TRBJ1-2 and V is TRBV30; no DNA check was done on the table's D call, TRBD1. Germline CDR1 reads GTSNPN; CDR2 reads SVGIG (reference sequence). The CDR3 spans 9 residues, counting both ends. The CDR3 spells CAWIGQSPS.

For this clone: In the same sample, other DNA sequences code for this CDR3. The chain combines TRBV9 with TRBJ2-3; D uncertain. The CDR3 spans 12 residues. Trimming pared 2 bases from V and 0 bases from J, leaving 1 base between. CDR1 SGDLS and CDR2 YYNGEE come from the germline V gene. CDR3 sequence: CASSVSTDTQYF. The CDR3 bases are TGTGCCAGCAGCGTTAGCACAGATACGCAGTATTTT.

The V and J genes are TRBV6-2 or TRBV6-3 and TRBJ2-1, with 12 bases fitting TRBD2. Germline CDR1 is MNHEY and CDR2 is SVGEGT. The CDR3 length is 16 residues. V trimming: 5 bases; J trimming: 7 bases; junction bases outside the gene matches: 9. The CDR3 region is CASSSPLAGGRNEQFF. CDR3 coding DNA: TGTGCCAGCAGTAGTCCACTAGCGGGAGGAAGGAATGAGCAGTTCTTC.

The gene calls are TRBV4-1 and TRBJ2-2; D is unclear. Germline assignment: CDR1 MGHRA and CDR2 YSYEKL. V was clipped by 0 bases and J by 3 bases, with 14 bases between them. The CDR3 runs to 17 residues. The CDR3 nucleotides read TGCGCCAGCAGCCAAGAAGGCAGCTCCGCGCACACCGGGGAGCTGTTTTTT. Translated: CASSQEGSSAHTGELFF.

DNA of the CDR3: TGTGCCACCAGCGGAGCGGGAGAGCTTGCCTACAATGAGCAGTTCTTC. Translated, it gives CATSGAGELAYNEQFF. V gene TRBV15 combines with J gene TRBJ2-1, with 8 bases matching TRBD2. This CDR3 comprises 16 residues. Per germline, CDR1 LNHNV and CDR2 YYDKDF (reference sequence). The V and J ends lost 5 bases and 2 bases, in that order; junction bases with no gene match: 8.

The chain uses TRBV3-1 (or the pseudogene TRBV3-2) and TRBJ2-1; D is undetermined. Trimming took off 1 base at V and 7 bases at J, with 14 bases between the two ends. CDR3 size: 15 residues. CDR1 is LGHDT and CDR2 is YNNKEL in the germline V gene (reference sequence). The CDR3 DNA follows: TGTGCCAGCAGCCAAGGGCAGGTTCGAGGAAATGAGCAGTTCTTC. Its protein product is CASSQGQVRGNEQFF.

The J gene is TRBJ1-1, the V gene TRBV5-1; 7 bases are a match to TRBD1. CDR1 SGHRS and CDR2 YFSETQ come from the germline V gene. The J segment lost 4 bases and the V segment lost 0 bases, leaving 6 bases of the junction unmatched. The CDR3 spans 15 residues. Here the CDR3 reads CASSLAPGGSTEAFF. The CDR3 coding sequence is TGCGCCAGCAGCTTGGCCCCAGGGGGGAGCACTGAAGCTTTCTTT.

This clone has just one count. This rearrangement joins TRBV6-5 to TRBJ2-1; 10 bases are shared with TRBD2. This CDR3 has 16 amino acids. CDR1 and CDR2 (germline): MNHEY, SVGAGI. V was clipped by 4 bases and J by 8 bases; unmatched bases: 11. CDR3 protein: CASSSPGLAQFHEQFF. CDR3 coding DNA: TGTGCCAGCAGTTCCCCGGGACTAGCGCAATTCCATGAGCAGTTCTTC.

This chain uses TRBV7-6 with TRBJ2-7; 7 positions agree with TRBD2. The ends lost 1 base at V and 3 bases at J; junction bases unmatched: 6. Germline CDR1 and CDR2: SGHVS and FNYEAQ. CDR3 length equals 15 residues. CDR3 residues: CASSLEGRADYEQYF. DNA for the CDR3: TGTGCCAGCAGCTTAGAAGGGAGGGCAGACTACGAGCAGTACTTC. Supplemented by reference TRBV7-6 and TRBJ2-7, the full variable domain reads GAGVSQSPRYKVTKRGQDVALRCDPISGHVSLYWYRQALGQGPEFLTYFNYEAQQDKSGLPNDRFSAERPEGSISTLTIQRTEQRDSAMYRCASSLEGRADYEQYFGPGTRLTVT.